The present T cell receptor beta chain was sequenced within a study of shared clonotypes between healthy human individuals. Overall study findings and caveats: Generation probability values for non-shared clonotypes were lower than those for clonotypes shared by all four donors.

Comments on this clone: Its antigen remains unknown.

Method: immunoSEQ multiplex PCR; TCRdb's copy keeps in-frame clones and lacks some. This table holds a few million clones, about 92% found once. Sequencing used naive CD4+ T cells from PBMCs. Subset of the sample: CD45RA+ positively selected. This TCR derives from a man aged 18 to 29 in good health. Some clones in this sample may be carry-over from other donors' samples.

This CDR3 is CASSQVFGSGANVLTF. The CDR3, as DNA: TGCGCCAGCAGCCAGGTATTCGGCAGTGGGGCCAACGTCCTGACTTTC. The rearrangement joins TRBV4-1 to TRBJ2-6; D ambiguous. CDR1 is MGHRA and CDR2 is YSYEKL in the germline V gene. V lost 3 bases and J 3 bases, leaving 12 bases between the germline ends. This CDR3 is built from 16 residues.